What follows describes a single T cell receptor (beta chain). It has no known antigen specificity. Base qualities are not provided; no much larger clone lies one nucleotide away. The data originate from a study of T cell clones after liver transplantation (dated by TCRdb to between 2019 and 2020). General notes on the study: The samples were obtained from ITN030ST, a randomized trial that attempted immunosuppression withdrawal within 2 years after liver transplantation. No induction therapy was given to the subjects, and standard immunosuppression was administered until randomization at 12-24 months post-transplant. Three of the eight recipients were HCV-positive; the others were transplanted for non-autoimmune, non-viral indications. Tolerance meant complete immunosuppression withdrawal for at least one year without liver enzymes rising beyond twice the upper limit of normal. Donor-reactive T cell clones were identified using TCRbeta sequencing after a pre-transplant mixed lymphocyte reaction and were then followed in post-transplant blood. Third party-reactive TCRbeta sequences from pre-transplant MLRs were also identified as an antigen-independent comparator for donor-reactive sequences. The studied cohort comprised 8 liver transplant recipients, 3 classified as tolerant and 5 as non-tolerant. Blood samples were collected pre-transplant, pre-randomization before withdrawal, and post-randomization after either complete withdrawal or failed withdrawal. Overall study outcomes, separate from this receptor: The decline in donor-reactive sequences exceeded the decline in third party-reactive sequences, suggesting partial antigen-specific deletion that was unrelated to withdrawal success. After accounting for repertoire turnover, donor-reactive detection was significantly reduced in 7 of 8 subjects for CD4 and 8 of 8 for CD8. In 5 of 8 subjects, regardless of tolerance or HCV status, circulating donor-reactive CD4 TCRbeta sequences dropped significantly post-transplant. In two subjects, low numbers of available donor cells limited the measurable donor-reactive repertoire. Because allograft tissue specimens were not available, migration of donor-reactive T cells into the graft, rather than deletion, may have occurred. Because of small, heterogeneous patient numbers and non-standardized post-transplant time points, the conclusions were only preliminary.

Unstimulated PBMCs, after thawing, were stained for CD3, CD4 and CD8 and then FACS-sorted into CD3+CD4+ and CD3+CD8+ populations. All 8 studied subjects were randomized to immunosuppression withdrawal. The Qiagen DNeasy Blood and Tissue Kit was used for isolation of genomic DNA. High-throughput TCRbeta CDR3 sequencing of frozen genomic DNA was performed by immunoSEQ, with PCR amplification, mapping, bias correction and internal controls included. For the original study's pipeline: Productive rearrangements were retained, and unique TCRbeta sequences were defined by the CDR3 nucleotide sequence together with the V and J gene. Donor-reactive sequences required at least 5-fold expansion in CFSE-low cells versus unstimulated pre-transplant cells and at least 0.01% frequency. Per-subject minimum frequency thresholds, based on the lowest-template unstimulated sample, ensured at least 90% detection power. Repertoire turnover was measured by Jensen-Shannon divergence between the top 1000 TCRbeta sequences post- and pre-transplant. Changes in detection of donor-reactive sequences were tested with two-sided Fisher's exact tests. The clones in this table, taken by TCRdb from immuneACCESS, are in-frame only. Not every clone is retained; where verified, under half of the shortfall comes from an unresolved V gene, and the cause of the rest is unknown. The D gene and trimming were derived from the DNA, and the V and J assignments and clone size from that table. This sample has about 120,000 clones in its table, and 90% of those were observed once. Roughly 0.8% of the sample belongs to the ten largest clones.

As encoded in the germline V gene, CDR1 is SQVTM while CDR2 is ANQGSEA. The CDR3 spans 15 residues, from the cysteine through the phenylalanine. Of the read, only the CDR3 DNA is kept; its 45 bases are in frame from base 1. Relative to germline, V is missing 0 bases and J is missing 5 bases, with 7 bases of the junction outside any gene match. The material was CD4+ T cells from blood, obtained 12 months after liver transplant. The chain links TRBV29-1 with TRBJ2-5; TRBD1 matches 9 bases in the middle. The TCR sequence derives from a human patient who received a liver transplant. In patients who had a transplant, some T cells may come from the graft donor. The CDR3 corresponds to CSVEEPSGQGETQYF. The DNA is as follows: TGCAGCGTTGAAGAGCCCTCCGGACAGGGGGAGACCCAGTACTTC.